The T cell receptor (beta chain) under discussion was sequenced for a study of patients and donors after allogeneic stem cell transplantation. Using its own MiXCR run on the RT-PCR reads, TCRdb lists one record per CDR3 protein. This table holds fewer than 200,000 distinct CDR3 sequences, 30% found once. The sample was blood, either unsorted or a sorted T cell fraction (not recorded which). The source of this sequence is a human donor who was either an allogeneic HSCT recipient or a stem cell or donor lymphocyte infusion donor (not recorded which). It is not recorded whose cells these are; they may come from a transplant donor.

CDR3 residues: CASSERNTEAFF. The CDR3 DNA is TGTGCCAGCAGTGAGCGGAACACTGAAGCTTTCTTT. The rearrangement joins TRBV5-5 to TRBJ1-1, with D unresolved. The CDR3 totals 12 residues. Germline-derived CDR1 and CDR2 are SGHKS and YYEKEE (reference sequence). The V gene lost 5 bases and the J gene lost 1 base, with 6 bases spanning the gap.